Below are 27 T cell receptor beta chains sequenced from a single sample in a study of cytotoxic CD8 clonotypes in ibrutinib-treated CLL. Sequencing was performed with immunoSEQ multiplex PCR; in TCRdb, only in-frame clones are kept and a portion is missing. The sample lists around 310,000 clones, about 80% occurring once. The source material was PBMCs, sampled before ibrutinib treatment. These receptors were taken from a human donor with chronic lymphocytic leukemia.

The chain employs TRBV7-2 and TRBJ1-5; possibly TRBD1 for D (5 bases). The CDR3 is 17 residues long. V lost 1 base and J 2 bases, leaving 15 bases between the germline ends. Germline V gene sequence: CDR1 SGHTA, CDR2 FQGNSA. CDR3: CASSLGPGGLGNQPQHF. In DNA form, the CDR3 reads TGTGCCAGCAGCTTAGGCCCGGGGGGTCTCGGCAATCAGCCCCAGCATTTT.

J is TRBJ1-2 and V is TRBV19, with 12 nucleotides matching TRBD1. J lost 4 bases, V lost 4 bases, and 7 bases had no gene match. This CDR3 is built from 16 residues. Germline assignment: CDR1 LNHDA and CDR2 SQIVND (reference sequence). CDR3: CASSTPGQGASYGYTF. CDR3 nucleotides: TGTGCCAGTAGTACACCGGGACAGGGGGCGAGCTATGGCTACACCTTC.

This clone was observed a few times. Other nucleotide sequences from this sample produce the same CDR3. The chain recombines TRBV5-6 with TRBJ2-7; 8 positions agree with TRBD2. Looked up from germline, CDR1 is SGHDT and CDR2 is YYEEEE. V lost 0 bases to trimming and J lost 2 bases; unmatched junction nucleotides: 4. The CDR3 consists of 15 residues. The CDR3 sequence is CASSLGAGGPYEQYF. CDR3 DNA sequence: TGTGCCAGCAGCTTGGGGGCGGGAGGTCCCTACGAGCAGTACTTC.

This chain joins TRBV5-4 and TRBJ1-1; D perhaps matches TRBD1 (6 bases). V was shortened by 2 bases and J by 0 bases, with 14 bases between the two germline ends. The CDR3 sequence is 16 residues long. Germline V CDR1 and CDR2: SGHNT, YYREEE (reference sequence). The CDR3 spells CASSLRMGAVNTEAFF. In DNA, the CDR3 is TGTGCCAGCAGCTTACGGATGGGGGCAGTGAACACTGAAGCTTTCTTT.

Comments on this clone: Other DNA sequences in this specimen translate into the identical CDR3. V and J are TRBV30 and TRBJ2-1; no clear D. Germline loops: CDR1 GTSNPN, CDR2 SVGIG (reference sequence). This CDR3 contains 10 residues. V was cut by 5 bases and J by 4 bases, with 3 bases left in between. The CDR3 sequence: CAWEYNEQFF. CDR3 in DNA: TGTGCCTGGGAGTACAATGAGCAGTTCTTC.

The chain recombines TRBV30 with TRBJ1-1; D is perhaps TRBD1 (6 bases). This CDR3 is 13 amino acids long. Germline V lookup: CDR1 GTSNPN, CDR2 SVGIG (reference sequence). V dropped 1 base and J dropped 4 bases, with 10 bases sitting between them. The DNA of the CDR3 is TGTGCCTGGAGTGACAGGGTAGGCACTGAAGCTTTCTTT. As protein: CAWSDRVGTEAFF.

The rearrangement uses TRBV6-1 and TRBJ2-7; 7 nucleotides align to TRBD1. Germline CDR1 is MNHNS and CDR2 is SASEGT. Unmatched junction bases numbered 4, after V lost 6 bases and J lost 2 bases. This CDR3 has 13 residues. The CDR3 loop is CASRNRGPYEQYF. As DNA, the CDR3 is TGTGCCAGCAGAAACAGGGGTCCCTACGAGCAGTACTTC.

The chain has TRBV29-1 and TRBJ2-5; perhaps TRBD2 as D (6 bases). V was pared by 3 bases and J by 5 bases, with 13 bases between. Germline CDR1 and CDR2: SQVTM and ANQGSEA. This CDR3 has 13 amino acids. The CDR3 spells CSVEEWAGETQYF. The DNA for the CDR3 is TGCAGCGTTGAGGAGTGGGCGGGGGAGACCCAGTACTTC.

The chain links TRBV5-1 to TRBJ2-2; D perhaps matches TRBD2 (6 bases). V was pared by 2 bases and J by 8 bases, with 10 bases between. The germline V gene encodes CDR1 SGHRS and CDR2 YFSETQ. The CDR3 totals 13 residues. The CDR3 DNA reads as TGCGCCAGCAGCTTCACCGGGACTGGGGAGCTGTTTTTT. It codes for CASSFTGTGELFF.

The chain is built from TRBV4-3 and TRBJ2-3; TRBD1 aligns across 7 bases. Trimming cost V 1 base and J 1 base; bases outside gene matches: 2. The CDR3 loop spans 15 amino acids. Germline-derived CDR1 and CDR2 are LGHNA and YSLEER. The chain's CDR3 is CASSQGQGGTDTQYF. The CDR3 DNA reads as TGCGCCAGCAGCCAAGGCCAGGGGGGCACAGATACGCAGTATTTT.

This clone occurred once. The chain recombines TRBV11-1 with TRBJ2-3; D gene ambiguous. The length of the CDR3 is 13 residues. CDR1 is SGHAT and CDR2 is FQDESV in the germline V gene (reference sequence). The V gene lost 4 bases and the J gene lost 2 bases, with 7 bases spanning the gap. The CDR3 here is CASSSGNTDTQYF. The CDR3 region has the DNA TGTGCCAGCAGCTCCGGCAACACAGATACGCAGTATTTT.

The rearrangement links TRBV30 to TRBJ2-1; possible D gene TRBD1, 5 bases. Looked up from germline, CDR1 is GTSNPN and CDR2 is SVGIG (reference sequence). This CDR3 has 13 residues. V was trimmed by 5 bases and J by 8 bases, leaving 16 bases between them. CDR3 region: CAWGRGLYDEQFF. CDR3 sequence (DNA): TGTGCCTGGGGTAGGGGCTTGTACGATGAGCAGTTCTTC.

This clone has only one observation. V usage is TRBV25-1 and J usage is TRBJ1-2; TRBD1 matches at 9 bases. V was pared by 1 base and J by 2 bases, with 8 bases of the junction left unmatched. Germline values: CDR1 MGHDK, CDR2 SYGVNS. This CDR3 comprises 17 residues. The CDR3 loop is CASSELGGTGTNYGYTF. CDR3 DNA: TGTGCCAGCAGTGAATTGGGAGGGACAGGGACCAACTATGGCTACACCTTC.

This rearrangement joins TRBV5-1 to TRBJ2-1; 8 positions agree with TRBD2. The germline V gene has CDR1 SGHRS and CDR2 YFSETQ. This CDR3 comprises 13 residues. V was clipped by 3 bases and J by 8 bases; unmatched bases: 4. The CDR3 region is CASSSLRGDEQFF. The CDR3, as DNA: TGCGCCAGCAGCTCTTTGCGGGGGGATGAGCAGTTCTTC.

V gene TRBV7-2 combines with J gene TRBJ2-7; 9 bases map to TRBD2. V lost 4 bases, J lost 0 bases, and 1 base stayed unmatched. CDR3 length: 14 amino acids. Germline V gene lookup returns CDR1 SGHTA and CDR2 FQGNSA. CDR3 DNA sequence: TGTGCCAGCAGCTCTAGCGGGAACTCCTACGAGCAGTACTTC. Encoded protein: CASSSSGNSYEQYF.

The chain couples TRBV5-4 to TRBJ2-2; weak D call: TRBD1 (6 bases). With 1 base removed from V and 4 bases from J, the gap between germline ends came to 11 bases. Looked up from germline, CDR1 is SGHNT and CDR2 is YYREEE (reference sequence). The CDR3 loop spans 15 amino acids. CDR3 residues: CASSLYRESTGELFF. The CDR3 bases are TGTGCCAGCAGCTTGTACAGGGAATCCACCGGGGAGCTGTTTTTT.

CDR3 DNA sequence: TGCGCCAGCAGCCAAGAATCAACCCCTAGCGGGAGAAACGAGCAGTACTTC. This gives the protein CASSQESTPSGRNEQYF. The rearrangement joins TRBV4-3 to TRBJ2-7; 10 bases match TRBD2. CDR3 length equals 17 residues. J lost 5 bases, V lost 0 bases, and 10 bases had no gene match. Germline values: CDR1 LGHNA, CDR2 YSLEER.

CDR3 amino acids: CASSLESSGGYQETQYF. CDR3 coding DNA: TGCGCCAGCAGCTTGGAGTCGTCAGGGGGGTACCAAGAGACCCAGTACTTC. The chain uses TRBV5-1 and TRBJ2-5; D is perhaps TRBD1 (7 bases). Germline CDR1 SGHRS, CDR2 YFSETQ. The CDR3 runs 17 residues. V lost 0 bases to trimming and J lost 0 bases, with 15 bases between them.

The J gene is TRBJ2-5, the V gene TRBV7-8, with D perhaps TRBD2 (6 bases). Germline loops: CDR1 SGHVS, CDR2 FQNEAQ. The CDR3 is 14 amino acids. With 1 base removed from V and 2 bases from J, the gap between germline ends came to 8 bases. The CDR3 sequence: CASSLGEVQETQYF. As DNA, the CDR3 is TGTGCCAGCAGCTTAGGGGAGGTTCAAGAGACCCAGTACTTC.

This chain joins TRBV4-1 and TRBJ1-1, with D possibly TRBD1 on 5 matching bases. Trimming stripped 5 bases from V and 7 bases from J, with 14 bases between. Germline CDR1 is MGHRA and CDR2 is YSYEKL. The CDR3 extends over 13 amino acids. CDR3 in amino acids: CASSGRERIEAFF. For the CDR3, the DNA is TGCGCCAGCAGCGGCAGGGAGAGGATTGAAGCTTTCTTT.

This clone was detected once. The chain recombines TRBV7-2 with TRBJ2-3; TRBD2 matches 8 bases. The CDR3 has 15 residues. CDR1 SGHTA and CDR2 FQGNSA come from the germline V gene. Trimming cost V 2 bases and J 5 bases; bases outside gene matches: 6. The CDR3 region has the DNA TGTGCCAGCAGCTTATCAACTAGCGGAAAAGATACGCAGTATTTT. Amino acids: CASSLSTSGKDTQYF.

The rearrangement joins TRBV28 to TRBJ1-1; D possibly corresponds to TRBD1 (5 bases). Trimming pared 10 bases from V and 4 bases from J, leaving 19 bases between. Germline V gene data show CDR1 as MDHEN and CDR2 as SYDVKM. CDR3 length equals 14 residues. CDR3 coding DNA: TGTGCCATAGCACGGCGGGTCGGGGCCACTGAAGCTTTCTTT. It is translated as CAIARRVGATEAFF.

This chain uses TRBV5-1 with TRBJ2-3; no clear D. CDR1 SGHRS and CDR2 YFSETQ come from the germline V gene. This CDR3 spans 12 amino acids. V was cut by 4 bases and J by 3 bases, with 6 bases left in between. CDR3 region: CASSVFTDTQYF. The CDR3 DNA sequence: TGCGCCAGCAGCGTGTTTACAGATACGCAGTATTTT.

The chain is built from TRBV2 and TRBJ2-3, with D maybe TRBD1 (5 bases). V was pared by 4 bases and J by 1 base, with 9 bases between. This CDR3 contains 14 residues. CDR1 SNHLY and CDR2 FYNNEI come from the germline V gene. The CDR3 spells CASSGVRGTDTQYF. The CDR3 DNA follows: TGTGCCAGCAGTGGTGTCAGGGGCACAGATACGCAGTATTTT.

This clone was seen a single time. The rearrangement joins TRBV27 to TRBJ2-3, with D hard to call. The CDR3 has 13 residues. V was shortened by 2 bases and J by 1 base, with 4 bases between the two germline ends. Germline CDR1 is MNHEY and CDR2 is SMNVEV (reference sequence). This chain's CDR3 is CASSLKGTDTQYF. DNA of the CDR3: TGTGCCAGCAGTTTAAAGGGCACAGATACGCAGTATTTT.

J is TRBJ2-2 and V is TRBV7-8; D is perhaps TRBD1 or TRBD2 (5 bases each). The CDR3 contains 15 residues. Germline lookup yields CDR1 SGHVS and CDR2 FQNEAQ. V shed 5 bases and J shed 8 bases, with 18 bases lying between them. The CDR3 sequence: CASSQFTGTLGELFF. The CDR3 DNA reads TGTGCCAGCAGCCAATTCACCGGGACGTTGGGGGAGCTGTTTTTT.

This rearrangement joins TRBV19 to TRBJ1-5, with 8 nucleotides matching TRBD1. Trimming cost V 6 bases and J 0 bases; bases outside gene matches: 4. The CDR3 is 15 amino acids. CDR1 is LNHDA, CDR2 SQIVND, per germline (reference sequence). CDR3 loop: CASSLDRGSNQPQHF. Here the CDR3 DNA reads TGTGCCAGTAGCCTCGACAGGGGTAGCAATCAGCCCCAGCATTTT.